Following are 5 T cell receptor beta chains from one sample sequenced in a study of blood T cell repertoires in COVID-19. Method: immunoSEQ multiplex PCR; TCRdb's copy keeps in-frame clones and lacks some. The repertoire includes around 420,000 clones, roughly 86% of them detected once, and 2% to 2.5% sits in the top ten. The sequencing input was PBMCs or T cells enriched from blood (not recorded which). The origin of the receptors is a woman in her thirties or forties with acute COVID-19.

The rearrangement links TRBV19 to TRBJ1-5, with a possible D match to TRBD1 (5 bases). The CDR3 covers 16 residues. CDR1 is LNHDA, CDR2 SQIVND, per germline (reference sequence). With 7 bases removed from V and 0 bases from J, the gap between germline ends came to 16 bases. The chain's CDR3 is CASTELWGGSNQPQHF. The CDR3 DNA follows: TGTGCCAGTACCGAGCTGTGGGGGGGTAGCAATCAGCCCCAGCATTTT. Combining the CDR3 with reference TRBV19 and TRBJ1-5 gives the whole variable domain DGGITQSPKYLFRKEGQNVTLSCEQNLNHDAMYWYRQDPGQGLRLIYYSQIVNDFQKGDIAEGYSVSREKKESFPLTVTSAQKNPTAFYLCASTELWGGSNQPQHFGDGTRLSIL.

The chain joins TRBV11-3 to TRBJ1-6, with D possibly matching TRBD1 (6 bases). Germline V gives CDR1 SGHNT, CDR2 YENEEA. The CDR3 is 13 amino acids. V was shortened by 3 bases and J by 10 bases, with 10 bases between the two germline ends. The CDR3 DNA reads TGTGCCAGCAGCTTTACAGGGAGATCACCCCTCCACTTT. Amino acid sequence: CASSFTGRSPLHF.

V is TRBV9 and J is TRBJ2-1; D unclear. The V gene lost 0 bases and the J gene lost 7 bases, with 14 bases spanning the gap. The germline CDR1 and CDR2 sequences are SGDLS and YYNGEE. The CDR3 covers 15 residues. Here the CDR3 reads CASSVDERSMNEQFF. CDR3 in DNA: TGTGCCAGCAGCGTAGATGAGAGATCTATGAATGAGCAGTTCTTC. The full variable domain, in which reference TRBV9 and TRBJ2-1 provide the parts outside the CDR3, is DSGVTQTPKHLITATGQRVTLRCSPRSGDLSVYWYQQSLDQGLQFLIQYYNGEERAKGNILERFSAQQFPDLHSELNLSSLELGDSALYFCASSVDERSMNEQFFGPGTRLTVL.

For the CDR3, the DNA is TGCAGCGTTGTAGGGACTAGCGGGGGATACAATGAGCAGTTCTTC. This sequence encodes CSVVGTSGGYNEQFF. V is TRBV29-1 and J is TRBJ2-1; 14 nucleotides align to TRBD2. The CDR3 has 15 residues. V shed 4 bases and J 4 bases; nucleotides not matched to a gene: 3. The germline gives CDR1 SQVTM, CDR2 ANQGSEA.

For the CDR3, the DNA is TGTGCCAGCAGTCCTCTAAAAAGGAACACTGAAGCTTTCTTT. This gives the protein CASSPLKRNTEAFF. This chain joins TRBV6-5 and TRBJ1-1; no clear D gene. Germline assignment: CDR1 MNHEY and CDR2 SVGAGI. The CDR3 has 14 amino acids. V was trimmed by 5 bases and J by 1 base, leaving 11 bases between them.